Presented here are 12 T cell receptor beta chains from one specimen sequenced in a study of cytomegalovirus exposure and HLA in healthy donors. 13 Jbeta primers and 60 Vbeta primers were used for the PCR. The assay was immunoSEQ multiplex PCR, and TCRdb's table has in-frame clones only and misses some. The sample records 150,000 or so clones, roughly 80% being singletons. The source material was PBMCs. The receptor set was obtained from a man younger than 35 in good health and CMV-seronegative.

This sequence joins TRBV6-1 and TRBJ2-5; 9 positions match TRBD2. Germline loops: CDR1 MNHNS, CDR2 SASEGT. V dropped 8 bases and J dropped 7; count of bases not matched to a gene: 14. CDR3 length: 15 residues. The CDR3 is CASSDLIAGVATQYF. CDR3 sequence (DNA): TGTGCCAGCTCGGACCTCATAGCGGGGGTTGCGACCCAGTACTTC.

The J gene is TRBJ2-3, the V gene TRBV28; 12 bases align to TRBD2. Germline values: CDR1 MDHEN, CDR2 SYDVKM. The CDR3 loop spans 17 amino acids. The V and J ends lost 7 bases and 4 bases, in that order; junction bases with no gene match: 12. For the CDR3, the DNA is TGTGCCAGCACCCGGGGGACTAGCGGGCGAAGTCCAGATACGCAGTATTTT. Amino acids: CASTRGTSGRSPDTQYF.

CDR3 coding DNA: TGTGCCAGCAGCTTGGGGACTAGCGGGATTGGTAATGAGCAGTTCTTC. This codes for CASSLGTSGIGNEQFF. V gene TRBV7-3 combines with J gene TRBJ2-1; 13 nucleotides agree with TRBD2. This CDR3 is 16 amino acids long. The germline V gene has CDR1 SGHTA and CDR2 FQGTGA. Germline trimming cut 3 bases from V and 7 bases from J; bases unmatched to any gene: 6.

The rearrangement links TRBV7-9 to TRBJ1-5; 8 positions match TRBD1. This CDR3 has 14 amino acids. The J segment lost 6 bases and the V segment lost 5 bases, leaving 6 bases of the junction unmatched. Germline CDR1 and CDR2: SEHNR and FQNEAQ (reference sequence). Here the CDR3 DNA reads TGTGCCAGCAGCCCCACAGGGGGAGGTCAGCCCCAGCATTTT. It encodes CASSPTGGGQPQHF.

The genes are TRBV11-2 and TRBJ1-4; D not certain. The CDR3 contains 13 residues. The V gene's germline CDR1 is SGHAT and CDR2 FQNNGV. The germline V and J ends were trimmed by 10 bases and 2 bases, with 11 bases remaining between them. DNA of the CDR3: TGTGCCACCAGTGATAGCACTAATGAAAAACTGTTTTTT. Translating gives CATSDSTNEKLFF.

This chain joins TRBV9 and TRBJ2-1; possible D gene TRBD1, 6 bases. The CDR3 is 15 residues long. Germline assignment: CDR1 SGDLS and CDR2 YYNGEE. V was pared by 4 bases and J by 3 bases, with 14 bases between. The CDR3 region has the DNA TGTGCCAGCAGCCCCACAGGGTTGAACTACAATGAGCAGTTCTTC. Translating gives CASSPTGLNYNEQFF.

This chain uses TRBV30 with TRBJ2-2, with TRBD1 matching 7 bases. This CDR3 region has 14 residues. V was clipped by 3 bases and J by 7 bases; unmatched bases: 8. Per germline, CDR1 GTSNPN and CDR2 SVGIG (reference sequence). CDR3 nucleotide sequence: TGTGCCTGGAGGGGGGACAGCACGAACGGGGAGCTGTTTTTT. It translates to CAWRGDSTNGELFF.

This clone has just one count. The chain has TRBV13 and TRBJ1-2, with D perhaps matching TRBD1 (6 bases). The length of the CDR3 is 14 residues. V lost 4 bases, J lost 6 bases, and 15 bases lay in between. Germline V lookup: CDR1 PRHDT, CDR2 FYEKMQ (reference sequence). The CDR3 bases are TGTGCCAGCAGCTCCAGGGGTGTCATGGATGGCTACACCTTC. As protein: CASSSRGVMDGYTF.

The rearrangement uses TRBV11-3 and TRBJ1-2; 9 bases are shared with TRBD1. J gave up 7 bases and V 4 bases, and 4 bases lay outside the gene matches. There are 13 residues in the CDR3. CDR1 and CDR2 (germline): SGHNT, YENEEA. As DNA, the CDR3 is TGTGCCAGCAGCTCCGGGACAGGGAGTGGCTACACCTTC. It yields the protein CASSSGTGSGYTF. Supplemented by reference TRBV11-3 and TRBJ1-2, the full variable domain reads EAGVVQSPRYKIIEKKQPVAFWCNPISGHNTLYWYLQNLGQGPELLIRYENEEAVDDSQLPKDRFSAERLKGVDSTLKIQPAELGDSAVYLCASSSGTGSGYTFGSGTRLTVV.

The count of this clone is one. The chain couples TRBV2 to TRBJ2-7, with D possibly matching TRBD1 (5 bases). Trimming left V 6 bases short and J 0 bases short, with 21 bases between. CDR3 length: 17 residues. The germline gives CDR1 SNHLY, CDR2 FYNNEI. CDR3 coding DNA: TGTGCCAGCAGGGCCCTACCTTCGGACACCTTCTCCTACGAGCAGTACTTC. Translating gives CASRALPSDTFSYEQYF.

The gene calls are TRBV28 and TRBJ1-2, with 7 positions matching TRBD1. The V gene end was trimmed by 3 bases and the J gene end by 0 bases; junction bases not matched to a gene: 4. Per the germline V gene, CDR1 is MDHEN and CDR2 is SYDVKM. The CDR3 extends over 15 amino acids. The CDR3, as DNA: TGTGCCAGCAGTTTCCCAGGGGGGACTAACTATGGCTACACCTTC. Translation: CASSFPGGTNYGYTF.

The J gene is TRBJ1-6, the V gene TRBV28; a weak D match, TRBD1 (6 bases). CDR1 MDHEN and CDR2 SYDVKM come from the germline V gene. The CDR3 extends over 12 amino acids. V lost 3 bases and J lost 13, with 10 bases in between. CDR3 residues: CASSLTGSPLHF. DNA for the CDR3: TGTGCCAGCAGTTTGACAGGCTCCCCCCTCCACTTT. The variable domain in full, with the rest retrieved from reference TRBV28 and TRBJ1-6, is DVKVTQSSRYLVKRTGEKVFLECVQDMDHENMFWYRQDPGLGLRLIYFSYDVKMKEKGDIPEGYSVSREKKERFSLILESASTNQTSMYLCASSLTGSPLHFGNGTRLTVT.